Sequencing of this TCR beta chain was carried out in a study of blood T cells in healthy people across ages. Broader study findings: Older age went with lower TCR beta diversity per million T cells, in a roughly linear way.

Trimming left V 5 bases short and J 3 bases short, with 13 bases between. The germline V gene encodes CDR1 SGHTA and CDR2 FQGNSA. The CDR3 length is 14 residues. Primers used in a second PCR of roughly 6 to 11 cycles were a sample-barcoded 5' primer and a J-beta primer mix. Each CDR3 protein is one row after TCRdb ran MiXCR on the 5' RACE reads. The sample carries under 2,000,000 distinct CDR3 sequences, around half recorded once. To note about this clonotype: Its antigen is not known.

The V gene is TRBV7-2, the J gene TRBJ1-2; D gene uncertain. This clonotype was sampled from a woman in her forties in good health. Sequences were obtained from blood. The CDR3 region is CASSRALADYGYTF. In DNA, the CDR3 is TGTGCCAGCAGCCGAGCGTTGGCTGACTATGGCTACACCTTC.